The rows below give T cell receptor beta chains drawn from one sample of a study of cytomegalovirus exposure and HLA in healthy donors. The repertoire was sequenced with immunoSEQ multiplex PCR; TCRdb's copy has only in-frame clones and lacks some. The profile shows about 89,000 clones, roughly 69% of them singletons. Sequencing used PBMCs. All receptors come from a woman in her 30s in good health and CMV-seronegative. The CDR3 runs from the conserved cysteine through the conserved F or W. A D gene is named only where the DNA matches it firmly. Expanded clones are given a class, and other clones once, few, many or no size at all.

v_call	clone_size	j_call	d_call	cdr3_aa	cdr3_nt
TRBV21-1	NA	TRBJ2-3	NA	CASSKVADTQYF	TGTGCCAGCAGCAAAGTCGCAGATACGCAGTATTTT
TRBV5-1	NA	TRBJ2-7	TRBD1	CASSLGTGAVHEQYF	TGCGCCAGCAGCTTGGGGACAGGGGCAGTTCACGAGCAGTACTTC
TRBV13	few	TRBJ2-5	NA	CASSPGEETQYF	TGTGCCAGCAGTCCGGGAGAAGAGACCCAGTACTTC
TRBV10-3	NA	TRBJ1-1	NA	CAISESIRSEAFF	TGTGCCATCAGTGAGTCAATCCGGTCCGAAGCTTTCTTT
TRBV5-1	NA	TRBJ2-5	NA	CASSSKETQYF	TGCGCCAGCAGCTCCAAAGAGACCCAGTACTTC
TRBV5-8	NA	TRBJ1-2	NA	CASSLHSSNYGYTF	TGTGCCAGCAGCTTGCACAGCTCTAACTATGGCTACACCTTC
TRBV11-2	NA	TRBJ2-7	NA	CASSLERGTYEQYF	TGTGCCAGCAGCTTAGAGAGGGGGACCTACGAGCAGTACTTC
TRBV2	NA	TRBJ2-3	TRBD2	CASRGTRGGPDTQYF	TGTGCCAGCAGGGGAACCCGGGGGGGGCCAGATACGCAGTATTTT
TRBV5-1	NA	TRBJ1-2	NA	CASSLDRNGYTF	TGCGCCAGCAGCTTGGACAGGAATGGCTACACCTTC
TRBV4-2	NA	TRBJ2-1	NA	CASSQDDTYHLSSYNEQFF	TGTGCCAGCAGCCAGGATGACACTTACCATCTTAGCTCCTACAATGAGCAGTTCTTC
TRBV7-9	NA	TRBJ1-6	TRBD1	CASSLGQGLHF	TGTGCCAGCAGCCTGGGACAGGGCCTCCACTTT
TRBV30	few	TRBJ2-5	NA	CAWSPDFQETQYF	TGTGCCTGGAGTCCGGACTTCCAAGAGACCCAGTACTTC
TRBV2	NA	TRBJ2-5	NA	CASGTSGSGGETQYF	TGTGCCAGCGGGACAAGCGGATCCGGGGGGGAGACCCAGTACTTC
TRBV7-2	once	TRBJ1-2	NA	CASSLVAGKNYGYTF	TGTGCTAGCAGCTTAGTGGCAGGGAAGAACTATGGCTACACCTTC
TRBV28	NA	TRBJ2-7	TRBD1	CASSFPGTGAYEQYF	TGTGCCAGCAGTTTCCCGGGGACAGGGGCGTACGAGCAGTACTTC
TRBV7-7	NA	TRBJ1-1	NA	CASSPSNAHTEAFF	TGTGCCAGCAGCCCCAGTAATGCTCACACTGAAGCTTTCTTT
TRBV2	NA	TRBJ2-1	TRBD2	CASSPRGSNEQFF	TGTGCCAGCAGCCCGCGCGGGAGCAATGAGCAGTTCTTC
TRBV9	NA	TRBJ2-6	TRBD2	CASSARSGLAGGTTGANVLTF	TGTGCCAGCAGCGCGCGATCGGGACTAGCGGGAGGCACCACTGGGGCCAACGTCCTGACTTTC
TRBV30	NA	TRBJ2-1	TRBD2	CALTGREVYNEQFF	TGTGCCCTAACCGGGCGGGAGGTCTACAATGAGCAGTTCTTC
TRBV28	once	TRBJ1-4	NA	CASSSLGQDNEKLFF	TGTGCCAGCAGTTCCCTGGGACAAGATAATGAAAAACTGTTTTTT
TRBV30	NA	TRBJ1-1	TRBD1	CAWSVGGTGLTEAFF	TGTGCCTGGAGTGTAGGCGGGACAGGGCTCACTGAAGCTTTCTTT
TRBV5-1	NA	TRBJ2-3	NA	CASSFFSGFGADTQYF	TGCGCCAGCAGCTTTTTTTCGGGTTTTGGAGCAGATACGCAGTATTTT
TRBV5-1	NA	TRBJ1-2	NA	CASSLMREDNYGYTF	TGCGCCAGCAGCTTGATGAGGGAGGACAACTATGGCTACACCTTC
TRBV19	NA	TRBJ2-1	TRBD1	CASRLSGTGGYNEQFF	TGTGCCAGTAGATTATCCGGGACAGGGGGATACAATGAGCAGTTCTTC
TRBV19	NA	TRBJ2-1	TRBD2	CASKGLAVRDEQFF	TGTGCCAGTAAGGGACTAGCGGTCCGAGATGAGCAGTTCTTC
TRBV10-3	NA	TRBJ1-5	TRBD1	CAISEGGQDSNQPQHF	TGTGCCATCAGTGAGGGTGGACAGGATAGCAATCAGCCCCAGCATTTT
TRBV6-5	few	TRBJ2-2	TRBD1	CASSVQGAIGELFF	TGTGCCAGCAGTGTGCAGGGGGCCATCGGGGAGCTGTTTTTT
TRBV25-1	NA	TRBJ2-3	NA	CASSASAGYSTDTQYF	TGTGCCAGCAGTGCCTCCGCAGGGTACTCCACAGATACGCAGTATTTT
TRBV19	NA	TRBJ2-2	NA	CASSILTGNTGELFF	TGTGCCAGTAGTATACTGACAGGGAACACCGGGGAGCTGTTTTTT
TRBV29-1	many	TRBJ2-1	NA	CSVEDWRQAREQFF	TGCAGCGTTGAAGATTGGAGACAGGCGAGGGAGCAGTTCTTC
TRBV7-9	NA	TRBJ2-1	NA	CASTWGADYNEQFF	TGTGCCAGCACATGGGGCGCGGACTACAATGAGCAGTTCTTC
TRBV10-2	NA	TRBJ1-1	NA	CASLGRFGRVTVGTEAFF	TGCGCCAGCCTCGGACGGTTCGGGAGGGTTACAGTGGGCACTGAAGCTTTCTTT
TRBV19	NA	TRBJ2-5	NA	CATLGQNQETQYF	TGTGCCACCCTCGGACAGAACCAAGAGACCCAGTACTTC
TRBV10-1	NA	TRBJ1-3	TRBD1	CASSTGQGRAGNTIYF	TGCGCCAGCAGTACGGGACAGGGACGGGCTGGAAACACCATATATTTT
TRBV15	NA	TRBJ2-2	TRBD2	CATSRDYRSGGSAGELFF	TGTGCCACCAGCAGAGATTACAGGTCCGGGGGGAGCGCCGGGGAGCTGTTTTTT
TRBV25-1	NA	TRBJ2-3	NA	CASSLLGGADTQYF	TGTGCCAGCAGCCTACTTGGGGGCGCAGATACGCAGTATTTT
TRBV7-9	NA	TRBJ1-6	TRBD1	CASSTITGVASPLHF	TGTGCCAGCAGCACAATAACAGGGGTGGCTTCACCCCTCCACTTT
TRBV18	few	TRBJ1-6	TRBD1	CASSPPGQGYSPLHF	TGTGCCAGCTCACCACCGGGACAGGGGTACTCACCCCTCCACTTT
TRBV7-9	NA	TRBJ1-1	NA	CASSWVDRNTEAFF	TGTGCCAGCAGCTGGGTAGACAGGAACACTGAAGCTTTCTTT
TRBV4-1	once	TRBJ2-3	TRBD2	CASSQLTSGGADTQYF	TGCGCCAGCAGCCAATTGACTAGCGGGGGGGCAGATACGCAGTATTTT
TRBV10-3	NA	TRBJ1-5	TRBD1	CAAQSGTGNQPQHF	TGTGCCGCCCAATCCGGGACAGGGAATCAGCCCCAGCATTTT
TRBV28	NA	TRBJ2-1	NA	CASSSSATGQFF	TGTGCCAGCAGTTCCTCAGCTACGGGGCAGTTCTTC